Shown below are 10 T cell receptor beta chains from a single sample sequenced in a study of blood T cells in healthy people across ages. A sample-barcoded 5' primer and a J-beta primer mix were used in a second PCR of roughly 7 to 11 cycles. TCRdb redid the calling of the 5' RACE reads with MiXCR, one entry per CDR3 protein. The table includes more than 500,000 distinct CDR3 sequences, roughly 29% detected once. Sample: blood. Every receptor here comes from a woman between 65 and 79 years old in good health.

The V gene is TRBV16, the J gene TRBJ2-1, with D perhaps TRBD1 or TRBD2 (5 bases each). This CDR3 is 14 amino acids long. Germline V gene sequence: CDR1 KGHSY, CDR2 FQNENV. V was pared by 2 bases and J by 6 bases, with 11 bases between. This chain's CDR3 is CASSQPGGSNEQFF. CDR3 in DNA: TGTGCCAGCAGCCAACCTGGGGGTTCCAATGAGCAGTTCTTC.

The DNA for the CDR3 is TGTGCCAGCAGCTTAAGTACTGCCTTGGATCAGCAGTACTTC. Translated, it gives CASSLSTALDQQYF. The chain links TRBV7-2 to TRBJ2-7, with no clear D. Germline loops: CDR1 SGHTA, CDR2 FQGNSA. V lost 2 bases and J lost 8, with 16 bases in between. The CDR3 spans 14 residues.

The gene calls are TRBV3-1 and TRBJ2-1; 7 nucleotides align to TRBD2. The V gene's germline CDR1 is LGHDT and CDR2 YNNKEL (reference sequence). The V gene end was trimmed by 0 bases and the J gene end by 8 bases; junction bases not matched to a gene: 10. The CDR3 has 16 residues. In DNA form, the CDR3 reads TGTGCCAGCAGCCAAGATCGGGACTGGACTAGGGATGAGCAGTTCTTC. Encoded protein: CASSQDRDWTRDEQFF.

About this clonotype: Because the CDR3's place on the DNA is in doubt, the DNA is left out and the CDR3 is given as listed by TCRdb. The rearrangement uses TRBV29-1 and TRBJ1-2; the DNA was not used to check the table's D call, TRBD1. Germline values: CDR1 SQVTM, CDR2 ANQGSEA. Including both end residues, the CDR3 is 12 amino acids long. CDR3 sequence reads: CSVNFGQGASTF.

This clonotype was found a few times. A read error may account for a junction end that differs from germline. V gene TRBV27 combines with J gene TRBJ2-4; TRBD2 might be the D (6 bases). Looked up from germline, CDR1 is MNHEY and CDR2 is SMNVEV (reference sequence). This CDR3 comprises 14 residues. Here the CDR3 reads CASSRGLAKNIQHF. The CDR3 DNA sequence: TGTGCCAGCAGTCGGGGACTGGCCAAAAACATTCAGCACTTC.

This clonotype has more than one count but fewer than ten. J is TRBJ2-2 and V is TRBV7-9; TRBD2 is a possible D gene (5 bases). V dropped 3 bases and J dropped 2 bases, with 13 bases sitting between them. Germline lookup yields CDR1 SEHNR and CDR2 FQNEAQ (reference sequence). CDR3 length equals 16 residues. In DNA, the CDR3 is TGTGCCAGCAGCTTGCGGTACGGGATTAACACCGGGGAGCTGTTTTTT. Residues: CASSLRYGINTGELFF.

This clonotype appeared a few times. The gene calls are TRBV21-1 and TRBJ2-2; TRBD1, the table's D call, was not compared with the DNA. TRBV21-1 is deemed a pseudogene. The CDR3 runs to 16 residues. The CDR3 sequence: CASSKESGEITGELFF. Written as DNA, the CDR3 is TGTGCCAGCAGCAAAGAATCCGGGGAAATCACCGGGGAGCTGTTTTTT.

A single count supports this clonotype. The V gene is TRBV7-9, the J gene TRBJ1-3; 7 bases are shared with TRBD1. Germline trimming cut 5 bases from V and 0 bases from J; bases unmatched to any gene: 4. Per the germline V gene, CDR1 is SEHNR and CDR2 is FQNEAQ (reference sequence). The CDR3 loop spans 15 amino acids. The DNA for the CDR3 is TGTGCCAGCAGCCATGACAGGGTCTCTGGAAACACCATATATTTT. The encoded protein is CASSHDRVSGNTIYF.

The J gene is TRBJ1-1, the V gene TRBV13; 7 bases align to TRBD1. The CDR3 is made up of 15 amino acids. V trimming: 1 base; J trimming: 10 bases; junction bases outside the gene matches: 12. Germline loops: CDR1 PRHDT, CDR2 FYEKMQ (reference sequence). The chain's CDR3 is CASSLVDPTTGVAFF. CDR3 in DNA: TGTGCCAGCAGCTTAGTTGACCCAACCACAGGGGTAGCTTTCTTT.

This chain joins TRBV21-1 and TRBJ2-7; the table assigns TRBD1, which was not confirmed against the DNA. TRBV21-1 represents a pseudogene. This CDR3 is built from 14 residues. This chain's CDR3 is CASGRRDRPYEQYF. The CDR3 bases are TGTGCCAGCGGCAGGCGCGACAGGCCCTACGAGCAGTACTTC.